This T cell receptor beta chain was observed in a study of CD8 T cells in Susac syndrome. It was with random hexamers that 0.5 to 1 ug RNA was reverse transcribed. An immunoSEQ multiplex PCR amplified TCR beta CDR3 over 54 Vbeta and 13 Jbeta. TCRdb passed the immunoSEQ multiplex PCR reads through MiXCR, listing each CDR3 protein once. The data show roughly 200,000 distinct CDR3 sequences, about 93% seen once. This CDR3 comprises 15 residues. Trimming shortened V by 0 bases and J by 6 bases, and 17 bases separated the two germline ends. Germline V gives CDR1 SQVTM, CDR2 ANQGSEA. The chain couples TRBV29-1 to TRBJ1-2; D call uncertain. The TCR was taken from a human donor with Susac syndrome. Material for sequencing was CD4+ T cells from PBMCs. CDR3 in DNA: TGCAGCGTTGAAGATCCCCCCGGGCGGGGTAATGGCTACACCTTC. This encodes CSVEDPPGRGNGYTF.